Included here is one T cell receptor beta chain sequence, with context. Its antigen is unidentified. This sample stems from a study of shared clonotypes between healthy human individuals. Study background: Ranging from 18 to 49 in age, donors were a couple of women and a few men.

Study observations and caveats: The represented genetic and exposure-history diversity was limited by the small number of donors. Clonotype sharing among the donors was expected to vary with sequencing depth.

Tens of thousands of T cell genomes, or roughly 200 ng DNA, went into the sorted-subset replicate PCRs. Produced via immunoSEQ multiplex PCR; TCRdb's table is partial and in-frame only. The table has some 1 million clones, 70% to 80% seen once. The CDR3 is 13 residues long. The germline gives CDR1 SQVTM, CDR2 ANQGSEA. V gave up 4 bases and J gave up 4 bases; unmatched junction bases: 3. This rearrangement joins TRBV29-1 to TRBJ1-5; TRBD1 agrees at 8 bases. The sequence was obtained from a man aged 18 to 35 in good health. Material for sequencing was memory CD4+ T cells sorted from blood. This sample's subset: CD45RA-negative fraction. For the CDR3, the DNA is TGCAGCGTTGGGACAGGGCTAAATCAGCCCCAGCATTTT. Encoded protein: CSVGTGLNQPQHF.